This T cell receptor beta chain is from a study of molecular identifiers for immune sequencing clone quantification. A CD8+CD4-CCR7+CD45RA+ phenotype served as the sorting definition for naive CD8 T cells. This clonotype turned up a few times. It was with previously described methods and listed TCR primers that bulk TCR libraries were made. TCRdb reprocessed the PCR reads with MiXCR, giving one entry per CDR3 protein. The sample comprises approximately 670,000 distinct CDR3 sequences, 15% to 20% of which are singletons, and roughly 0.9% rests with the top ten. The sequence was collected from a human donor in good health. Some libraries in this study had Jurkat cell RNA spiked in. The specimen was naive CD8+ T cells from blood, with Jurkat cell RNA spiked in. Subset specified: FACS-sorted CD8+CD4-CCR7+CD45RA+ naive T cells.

In nucleotides, the CDR3 is TGCAGTGCCAGCGGACCAGGGCCGAACACCGGGGAGCTGTTTTTT. This gives the protein CSASGPGPNTGELFF. The chain is built from TRBV20-1 and TRBJ2-2, with D perhaps matching TRBD1 or TRBD2 (5 bases each). Germline CDR1 reads DFQATT; CDR2 reads SNEGSKA (reference sequence). V lost 6 bases and J 0 bases, leaving 14 bases between the germline ends. There are 15 residues in the CDR3.